This paragraph reports one T cell receptor (beta chain). Antigen specificity is unknown. This sample was taken from a study of response to subunit inactivated influenza vaccine. TCRdb recomputed calls from the RT-PCR reads with MiXCR, one row per CDR3 protein. The sample shows fewer than 750,000 distinct CDR3 sequences, around 13% of them seen only once. Overall study findings and caveats: After each seasonal influenza vaccination, few new T cells are recruited, the authors suggested.

This specimen was PBMCs from blood, taken approximately 12 days after vaccination. This clonotype was obtained from a man aged 50 to 60 who received an inactivated influenza vaccine.

Written as DNA, the CDR3 is TGTGCCAGCAGCTTAGAGGGGGAAACTGAAGCTTTCTTT. This sequence encodes CASSLEGETEAFF. V gene TRBV7-9 combines with J gene TRBJ1-1, with D possibly TRBD1 on 6 matching bases. V lost 1 base, J lost 5 bases, and 8 bases lay in between. CDR1 is SEHNR, CDR2 FQNEAQ, per germline (reference sequence). CDR3 length: 13 residues.